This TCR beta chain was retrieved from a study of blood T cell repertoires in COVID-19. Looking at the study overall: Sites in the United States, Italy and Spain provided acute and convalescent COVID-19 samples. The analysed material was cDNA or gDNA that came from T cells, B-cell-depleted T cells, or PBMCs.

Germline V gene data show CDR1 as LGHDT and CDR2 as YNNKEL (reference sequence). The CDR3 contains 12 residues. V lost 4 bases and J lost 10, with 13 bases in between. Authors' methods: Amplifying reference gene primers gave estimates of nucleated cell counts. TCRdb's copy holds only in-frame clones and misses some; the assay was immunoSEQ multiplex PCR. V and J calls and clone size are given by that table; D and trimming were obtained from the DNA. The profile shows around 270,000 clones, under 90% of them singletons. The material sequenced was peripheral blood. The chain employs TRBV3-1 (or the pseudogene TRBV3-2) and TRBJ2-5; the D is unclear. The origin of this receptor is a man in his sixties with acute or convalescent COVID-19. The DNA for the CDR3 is TGTGCCAGCAGCCGCGGTGAGGTTGGCCAGTACTTC. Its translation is CASSRGEVGQYF.